Sequencing of this T cell receptor beta chain was carried out in a study of blood T cell repertoires in COVID-19. The wider study: From the United States, Italy and Spain came samples of acute and convalescent COVID-19. Nucleic acid was either cDNA or gDNA, and it came from T cells, B-cell-depleted T cells, or PBMCs.

Participants' reported clinical history set cohort assignment. Here immunoSEQ multiplex PCR was the method, and the copy in TCRdb shows in-frame clones only, minus some. This table holds about 260,000 clones, about 87% found once. Trimming shortened V by 7 bases and J by 10 bases, and 11 bases separated the two germline ends. This CDR3 has 12 residues. Germline assignment: CDR1 SGHTA and CDR2 FQGNSA. This clone has only one observation. The sample consisted of PBMCs or T cells enriched from blood (not recorded which). The gene calls are TRBV7-2 and TRBJ1-6; D is unresolved. The origin of this receptor is a man between 45 and 60 years old who had been exposed to COVID-19. The CDR3 nucleotides read TGTGCCAGCACCCTAGAAGGCTCACCCCTCCACTTT. It translates to CASTLEGSPLHF.